Below, 5 T cell receptor beta chains from the same sample are listed, as sequenced in a study of blood T cell repertoires in COVID-19. Measured with immunoSEQ multiplex PCR; TCRdb has only the in-frame clones, and not every one. This sample has 85,000 to 110,000 clones, with approximately 80% found just once. Sequencing used peripheral blood. The receptors come from a human donor in a cohort sampled during active or convalescent COVID-19.

This clone has just one count. The J gene is TRBJ2-3, the V gene TRBV7-9; tentative D call: TRBD1 (6 bases). The ends were cut back, 2 bases at V and 2 bases at J, with 14 bases in the middle. CDR1 and CDR2 (germline): SEHNR, FQNEAQ (reference sequence). This CDR3 spans 16 amino acids. The CDR3 protein is CASSLRSQGNTDTQYF. The CDR3 DNA sequence: TGTGCCAGCAGCTTAAGGAGTCAGGGGAACACAGATACGCAGTATTTT.

The rearrangement links TRBV6-4 to TRBJ2-6; possible D gene TRBD2, 7 bases. The CDR3 length is 17 residues. Germline V CDR1 and CDR2: MRHNA, SNTAGT. V gave up 4 bases and J gave up 1 base, with 14 bases separating them. CDR3 protein: CASSGRGPESGANVLTF. DNA of the CDR3: TGTGCCAGCAGTGGGCGGGGGCCAGAGTCTGGGGCCAACGTCCTGACTTTC.

Written as DNA, the CDR3 is TGTGCCGGGGGGGGAAATGGGCAGCCCCAGCATTTT. Translating gives CAGGGNGQPQHF. The V gene is TRBV19, the J gene TRBJ1-5, with a weak D call TRBD1 (5 bases). This CDR3 has 12 amino acids. Germline V CDR1 and CDR2: LNHDA, SQIVND (reference sequence). V lost 11 bases and J 7 bases, leaving 15 bases between the germline ends.

The gene calls are TRBV6-5 and TRBJ2-7; possibly TRBD2 for D (7 bases). V lost 5 bases, J lost 7 bases, and 18 bases lay in between. The V gene's germline CDR1 is MNHEY and CDR2 SVGAGI. The CDR3 length is 14 residues. As DNA, the CDR3 is TGTGCCAGCAGTCCGGACGGGGGGCGGAGGGAGCAGTACTTC. The encoded protein is CASSPDGGRREQYF.

V and J are TRBV6-2 or TRBV6-3 and TRBJ1-6; 10 positions agree with TRBD1. V lost 2 bases to trimming and J lost 7 bases; unmatched junction nucleotides: 11. The CDR3 length is 18 residues. Germline V gene lookup returns CDR1 MNHEY and CDR2 SVGEGT. The CDR3 sequence is CASSYAPGQGFSNSPLHF. The CDR3 region has the DNA TGTGCCAGCAGTTACGCCCCGGGACAGGGGTTTTCAAATTCACCCCTCCACTTT.